This T cell receptor (beta chain) emerged from a study of long-term antiretroviral therapy in people with HIV. General observations from the study: Patients on ART gained diversity, which nonetheless stayed below transplant donor controls. The clones with expansion before ART were dominant in the repertoire at all time points. Versus controls, repertoires in people with HIV had narrower CDR3 length ranges.

CDR1 is LGHNT, CDR2 FRNRAP, per germline. The CDR3 consists of 12 residues. V was clipped by 8 bases and J by 8 bases, with 12 bases between them. An immunoSEQ assay, version v3.0, was performed at survey level. Clones were read by immunoSEQ multiplex PCR, and TCRdb kept only the in-frame ones, dropping some. The repertoire holds 25,000 to 35,000 clones, 70% to 90% seen once, with roughly 3.5% in the top ten. Worth noting for this clone: Its target is not known.

The rearrangement joins TRBV12-5 to TRBJ1-4; D is ambiguous. The receptor was derived from a young man with HIV. The specimen comprised unsorted PBMCs, sampled 0.8 years before starting antiretroviral therapy. The CDR3 DNA sequence: TGTGCTAGTCAACGACGTGGGGAAAAACTGTTTTTT. Amino acids: CASQRRGEKLFF.